This TCR beta chain was retrieved from a study of blood T cell repertoires in COVID-19. Study information: Samples representing acute and convalescent COVID-19 were sourced from the United States, Italy and Spain.

Per the study methods: Counts of nucleated cells, estimated from reference gene primer amplification, were obtained. The repertoire was sequenced with immunoSEQ multiplex PCR; TCRdb's copy has only in-frame clones and lacks some. Clone size and the V and J calls come from that table; the DNA yielded D and trimming. This table has 75,000 to 90,000 clones, around nine tenths appearing once. This CDR3 spans 14 amino acids. V dropped 5 bases and J dropped 1 base, with 8 bases sitting between them. CDR1 and CDR2 from the germline V gene are SGHNT and YENEEA. The clonotype was recovered from a man older than 75 with active or convalescent COVID-19. The J gene is TRBJ2-2, the V gene TRBV11-3; no reliable D call. Sequenced material: peripheral blood. CDR3 bases: TGTGCCAGCAGCCCCCGCGGGAACACCGGGGAGCTGTTTTTT. Residues: CASSPRGNTGELFF.